A single sample is the source of the 13 T cell receptor beta chains below, sequenced in a study of regulatory T cells in long-lasting Graves disease. Time point described: newly diagnosed GD, antithyroid drugs for less than 3 months. The authors made the TCR library using RNA they extracted from PBMCs. Building the TCR beta libraries relied on iRepertoire HTBI primers, and CDR3 regions underwent Arm-PCR. TCRdb ran MiXCR on the multiplex PCR reads and lists one entry per CDR3 protein. Of around 400,000 distinct CDR3 sequences listed, approximately 10% are singletons. The same data also went into a second study, on T cells in Graves' hyperthyroidism and ophthalmopathy.

The sample here was peripheral blood mononuclear cells (PBMCs), taken at new diagnosis, from a patient treated with antithyroid drugs. Receptors were obtained from a woman aged 18 to 35 with Graves disease.

This clonotype occurred many times. The chain is built from TRBV4-1 and TRBJ1-5, with 7 positions matching TRBD1. The CDR3 is 14 amino acids. The J segment lost 2 bases and the V segment lost 3 bases, leaving 1 base of the junction unmatched. The germline CDR1 and CDR2 sequences are MGHRA and YSYEKL. The CDR3 DNA reads TGCGCCAGCAGCCACACAGGGGGCAATCAGCCCCAGCATTTT. It yields the protein CASSHTGGNQPQHF.

This clonotype has a handful of counts. The V and J genes are TRBV6-1 and TRBJ1-5; D unclear. Germline-derived CDR1 and CDR2 are MNHNS and SASEGT. Trimming removed 5 bases at V and 9 bases at J, with 17 bases between. The CDR3 contains 14 residues. CDR3 nucleotides: TGTGCCAGCAGTCTTTTGCAGTTAGTTGGGCCCCAGCATTTT. Its protein product is CASSLLQLVGPQHF.

A single count supports this clonotype. This sequence joins TRBV24-1 and TRBJ2-5, with D perhaps being TRBD1 or TRBD2 (5 bases each). The CDR3 is made up of 17 amino acids. Trimming shortened V by 2 bases and J by 9 bases, and 24 bases separated the two germline ends. CDR1 and CDR2 (germline): KGHDR, SFDVKD. CDR3 nucleotides: TGTGCCACCAGTGATTCATCGACCCGGGACGGGAAGGAGTCCCAGTACTTC. Translating it yields CATSDSSTRDGKESQYF.

This clonotype showed up many times. The chain uses TRBV3-2 and TRBJ2-7; the table's D call, TRBD1, was not checked against the DNA. TRBV3-2 is a known pseudogene. This CDR3 is built from 17 residues. Here the CDR3 reads CASSRNRDSAINYEQYV. The CDR3 region has the DNA TGTGCCAGCAGCCGGAACCGGGACAGCGCTATCAACTACGAGCAGTACGTC.

This clonotype was counted many times. The J gene is TRBJ2-7, the V gene TRBV6-1; 15 nucleotides agree with TRBD2. Germline lookup yields CDR1 MNHNS and CDR2 SASEGT. This CDR3 is built from 16 residues. The J segment lost 3 bases and the V segment lost 5 bases, leaving 5 bases of the junction unmatched. CDR3 sequence reads: CASSPGLAGGIYEQYF. The CDR3 region has the DNA TGTGCCAGCAGTCCGGGACTAGCGGGGGGAATCTACGAGCAGTACTTC.

In this sample, this clonotype turned up many times. This rearrangement joins TRBV5-1 to TRBJ2-7, with D possibly matching TRBD2 (7 bases). Germline V gives CDR1 SGHRS, CDR2 YFSETQ. CDR3 length equals 12 residues. V lost 6 bases and J lost 2, with 9 bases in between. CDR3 coding DNA: TGCGCCAGCAAGGGGGGGACCTACGAGCAGTACTTC. Its translation is CASKGGTYEQYF.

This clonotype turned up a few times. The chain joins TRBV4-2 to TRBJ2-7, with D perhaps matching TRBD2 (5 bases). CDR1 LGHNA and CDR2 YNFKEQ come from the germline V gene. The CDR3 is made up of 14 amino acids. V was trimmed by 5 bases and J by 3 bases, leaving 14 bases between them. In DNA, the CDR3 is TGTGCCAGCAGCGGGAGTGGTCTTTTCTACGAGCAGTACTTC. Amino acids: CASSGSGLFYEQYF.

This clonotype has at least ten counts. This chain uses TRBV28 with TRBJ1-1; the match to TRBD1 covers 8 bases. Germline V CDR1 and CDR2: MDHEN, SYDVKM. The CDR3 runs 12 residues. After removal of 6 bases from V and 7 bases from J, the junction contained 4 bases not matched to a gene. CDR3 protein: CASSWTGNEAFF. The CDR3 DNA follows: TGTGCCAGCAGCTGGACAGGGAATGAAGCTTTCTTT.

This clonotype was observed at least ten times. This chain uses TRBV10-3 with TRBJ1-1; D gene uncertain. The V and J ends lost 3 bases and 3 bases respectively, with 11 bases between them. The CDR3 has 14 amino acids. Germline assignment: CDR1 ENHRY and CDR2 SYGVKD. CDR3 amino acids: CAISDFGVDTEAFF. The CDR3 DNA follows: TGTGCCATCAGTGATTTCGGGGTTGACACTGAAGCTTTCTTT.

This clonotype was seen ten or more times. This sequence joins TRBV7-3 and TRBJ2-2, with unresolved D. CDR3 length: 14 amino acids. Per germline, CDR1 SGHTA and CDR2 FQGTGA. The ends were cut back, 4 bases at V and 1 base at J, with 7 bases in the middle. The CDR3 here is CASSYDWNTGELFF. The CDR3 DNA sequence: TGTGCCAGCAGCTATGACTGGAACACCGGGGAGCTGTTTTTT.

This clonotype was recorded at least ten times. The chain is built from TRBV12-3 or TRBV12-4 and TRBJ2-5; D might be TRBD2 (5 bases). This CDR3 is built from 13 residues. Trimming stripped 6 bases from V and 2 bases from J, with 10 bases between. The CDR3 spells CASSPDWQETQYF. CDR3 nucleotides: TGTGCCAGCAGCCCGGACTGGCAAGAGACCCAGTACTTC.

In this sample, this clonotype turned up many times. The chain employs TRBV6-2 or TRBV6-3 and TRBJ2-3; 9 bases agree with TRBD1. From germline, CDR1 is MNHEY and CDR2 SVGEGT. Trimming cost V 6 bases and J 5 bases; bases outside gene matches: 9. This CDR3 region has 15 residues. CDR3 in amino acids: CASRTLRTGEDTQYF. In DNA form, the CDR3 reads TGTGCCAGCAGGACGCTACGGACAGGGGAAGATACGCAGTATTTT.

This clonotype was seen only a few times. The rearrangement uses TRBV20-1 and TRBJ2-2; 7 bases are a match to TRBD1. Per the germline V gene, CDR1 is DFQATT and CDR2 is SNEGSKA (reference sequence). The trim removed 6 bases at V and 1 base at J, leaving 8 bases unmatched. The CDR3 consists of 15 residues. The CDR3 nucleotides read TGCAGTGCCATTCCGGGACAGAGGAACACCGGGGAGCTGTTTTTT. Its translation: CSAIPGQRNTGELFF.